The 6 T cell receptor beta chains reported below all come from one sample, sequenced in a study of cytomegalovirus exposure and HLA in healthy donors. Both 60 Vbeta primers and 13 Jbeta primers went into the PCR. Only in-frame clones appear in the TCRdb table, and some are missing; sequencing was by immunoSEQ multiplex PCR. The sample records some 200,000 clones, roughly 76% being singletons. The sequencing sample was made of PBMCs. Every receptor here comes from a middle-aged man in good health and CMV-seropositive.

CDR3 region: CASSPRTSTRGEQYF. As DNA, the CDR3 is TGTGCCAGCAGCCCCCGGACTTCTACTCGGGGCGAGCAGTACTTC. The chain combines TRBV7-2 with TRBJ2-7, with D possibly matching TRBD2 (5 bases). CDR3 length: 15 amino acids. Trimming shortened V by 5 bases and J by 6 bases, and 20 bases separated the two germline ends. Germline CDR1 and CDR2: SGHTA and FQGNSA.

In this sample, this clone turned up a few times. The J gene is TRBJ2-7, the V gene TRBV11-2, with D possibly being TRBD2 (7 bases). Trimming stripped 5 bases from V and 0 bases from J, with 17 bases between. This CDR3 comprises 16 residues. Germline CDR1 and CDR2: SGHAT and FQNNGV. CDR3 DNA: TGTGCCAGCAGCCCGAAAGGGGGGGGCGGCTCCTACGAGCAGTACTTC. This sequence encodes CASSPKGGGGSYEQYF.

V gene TRBV5-1 combines with J gene TRBJ2-2; 11 nucleotides agree with TRBD1. CDR3 length equals 15 residues. With V trimmed by 4 bases and J by 5 bases, 4 bases remained unmatched. The germline CDR1 and CDR2 sequences are SGHRS and YFSETQ. The DNA of the CDR3 is TGCGCCAGCAGCATTGGGACAGGGGGGACCGGGGAGCTGTTTTTT. Its translation: CASSIGTGGTGELFF.

The chain employs TRBV28 and TRBJ2-7; 8 bases fit TRBD2. V dropped 9 bases and J dropped 1; count of bases not matched to a gene: 11. This CDR3 is built from 15 residues. Germline loops: CDR1 MDHEN, CDR2 SYDVKM. CDR3: CASARASGLSYEQYF. The CDR3 region has the DNA TGTGCCAGTGCGAGGGCTAGCGGGCTATCCTACGAGCAGTACTTC.

The chain links TRBV7-2 to TRBJ2-1; TRBD1 agrees at 8 bases. Germline assignment: CDR1 SGHTA and CDR2 FQGNSA. The CDR3 has 16 amino acids. Trimming cost V 1 base and J 1 base; bases outside gene matches: 3. CDR3 DNA sequence: TGTGCCAGCAGCTTAGATCGGACAGGGTCCTACAATGAGCAGTTCTTC. It translates to CASSLDRTGSYNEQFF.

The V call is TRBV10-3, the J call TRBJ2-1; TRBD2 matches 11 bases. CDR1 is ENHRY, CDR2 SYGVKD, per germline. The CDR3 totals 14 residues. The junction had 4 bases not matched to a gene; V was cut back by 8 bases and J by 4 bases. The CDR3 DNA is TGTGCCATCGGTAGCGGGGGGGTTTACAATGAGCAGTTCTTC. Translated: CAIGSGGVYNEQFF.